The 9 T cell receptor beta chains below all came from one sample that was sequenced in a study of T cell responses to AZD1222 COVID-19 vaccine. Profiled with immunoSEQ multiplex PCR; TCRdb holds only in-frame clones, not every one. The sample has around 140,000 clones; more than 85% are singletons. The specimen comprised peripheral blood, sampled on day 0 of AZD1222 vaccination. The receptor set was obtained from an adult in good health.

The rearrangement joins TRBV21-1 to TRBJ1-4. TRBV21-1 is a pseudogene segment. The CDR3 is 16 residues long. The CDR3 region is CASSKEVTTRDEKLFF. CDR3 DNA sequence: TGTGCCAGCAGCAAAGAGGTTACAACCCGGGATGAAAAACTGTTTTTT.

The chain recombines TRBV12-3 or TRBV12-4 with TRBJ1-2; D is uncertain. CDR3 length: 12 amino acids. Trimming removed 5 bases from V and 2 bases from J, with 6 bases in between. In DNA form, the CDR3 reads TGTGCCAGCAGTCCGGGCAACTATGGCTACACCTTC. Translating it yields CASSPGNYGYTF.

The chain employs TRBV4-2 and TRBJ2-1; 12 bases map to TRBD2. The length of the CDR3 is 17 residues. V was pared by 0 bases and J by 7 bases, with 7 bases of the junction left unmatched. Germline V lookup: CDR1 LGHNA, CDR2 YNFKEQ. The CDR3: CASSQDVGTSGSNEQFF. The CDR3 DNA follows: TGTGCCAGCAGCCAAGATGTAGGGACTAGCGGGTCAAATGAGCAGTTCTTC.

This clone was counted only a few times. The chain carries TRBV28 and TRBJ2-5; TRBD1 agrees at 7 bases. From germline, CDR1 is MDHEN and CDR2 SYDVKM. CDR3 length equals 14 residues. J lost 2 bases, V lost 1 base, and 1 base had no gene match. CDR3 sequence reads: CASSLYRGQETQYF. The DNA of the CDR3 is TGTGCCAGCAGTTTATACAGGGGTCAAGAGACCCAGTACTTC.

This clone showed up just a few times. The CDR3 protein is CASSSIVTSGTYNEQFF. The CDR3, as DNA: TGTGCCAGCAGTTCCATAGTTACTAGCGGGACCTACAATGAGCAGTTCTTC. J is TRBJ2-1 and V is TRBV27, with 10 bases lining up with TRBD2. Germline values: CDR1 MNHEY, CDR2 SMNVEV (reference sequence). The CDR3 length is 17 residues. J lost 2 bases, V lost 4 bases, and 8 bases had no gene match.

The rearrangement uses TRBV18 and TRBJ2-7, with D unresolved. Germline V gene lookup returns CDR1 KGHSH and CDR2 LQKENI. Trimming pared 3 bases from V and 3 bases from J, leaving 6 bases between. The CDR3 extends over 12 amino acids. CDR3 DNA: TGTGCCAGCTCACCGTTCAGCTACGAGCAGTACTTC. Its protein is CASSPFSYEQYF.

The DNA of the CDR3 is TGTGCTAGTGCCGTGGGAGGGATGAACACTGAAGCTTTCTTT. Its protein is CASAVGGMNTEAFF. This sequence joins TRBV12-5 and TRBJ1-1; D is unclear. CDR1 is LGHNT, CDR2 FRNRAP, per germline. V was trimmed by 7 bases and J by 0 bases, leaving 12 bases between them. This CDR3 has 14 residues.

The rearrangement uses TRBV19 and TRBJ2-7; D unclear. Deletions cut 3 bases from V and 6 bases from J, with 9 bases between. Germline V gene sequence: CDR1 LNHDA, CDR2 SQIVND (reference sequence). The CDR3 contains 12 residues. CDR3 sequence: CASSIRAGEQYF. In DNA, the CDR3 is TGTGCCAGTAGTATTCGGGCAGGCGAGCAGTACTTC.

This clone appeared once. The chain recombines TRBV27 with TRBJ2-7; the D gene is possibly TRBD1 (6 bases). Trimming shortened V by 8 bases and J by 7 bases, and 21 bases separated the two germline ends. The CDR3 has 14 residues. Per the germline V gene, CDR1 is MNHEY and CDR2 is SMNVEV (reference sequence). In DNA, the CDR3 is TGTGCCAGCCGGGGACATCTAGCCGCTTGGGAGCAGTACTTC. This encodes CASRGHLAAWEQYF.